This TCR beta chain was recorded in a study of shared clonotypes between healthy human individuals. Nashville, Tennessee was home to all donors, each a Caucasian adult. Clones were sequenced by immunoSEQ multiplex PCR, and TCRdb holds only the in-frame ones, with some missing. The sample has roughly 490,000 clones, around 80% seen once. Trimming removed 2 bases from V and 2 bases from J, with 7 bases in between. CDR1 is MNHEY, CDR2 SVGAGI, per germline. The CDR3 extends over 15 amino acids. The sequence came from a woman aged 40 to 50 in good health. Some clones in this sample may be carry-over from other donors' samples. The V and J genes are TRBV6-5 and TRBJ2-6; D not certain. The sample was PBMCs. The CDR3, as DNA: TGTGCCAGCAGTTACGGCCGGACTGGGGCCAACGTCCTGACTTTC. This sequence encodes CASSYGRTGANVLTF.